Each of the 15 T cell receptor beta chains below was sequenced from the same sample in a study of low-dose radiotherapy and immunotherapy resistance in tumors. TCR amplification ran approximately 22 PCR cycles using constant-region and V-primer adapter primers. TCRdb re-analysed the reads in MiXCR, keeping a single row per CDR3 protein. The data show roughly 50,000 distinct CDR3 sequences, 33% seen once. Time point reported: after trial treatment. Treatment of the sample: LDRT plus nivolumab, ipilimumab, low-dose cyclophosphamide and aspirin (RACIN trial). The sequences come from PBMCs, collected after low-dose radiotherapy plus immunotherapy. The receptor source for this set is a male donor with rectosigmoid adenocarcinoma.

This clonotype was found many times. V gene TRBV3-1 combines with J gene TRBJ2-7; 13 bases line up with TRBD2. V trimming: 3 bases; J trimming: 1 base; junction bases outside the gene matches: 0. CDR1 and CDR2 (germline): LGHDT, YNNKEL (reference sequence). The CDR3 runs to 15 residues. As DNA, the CDR3 is TGTGCCAGCAGCCAGGGACTAGCGGGGTCCTACGAGCAGTACTTC. As protein: CASSQGLAGSYEQYF.

This clonotype was detected ten times or more. CDR3 DNA sequence: TGTGCCAGCAGTTTAACGTCCGGACAGGGGGCGCGCTATGGCTACACCTTC. It codes for CASSLTSGQGARYGYTF. The V gene is TRBV27, the J gene TRBJ1-2; 11 bases align to TRBD1. The ends lost 2 bases at V and 4 bases at J; junction bases unmatched: 9. CDR1 and CDR2 (germline): MNHEY, SMNVEV (reference sequence). This CDR3 contains 17 residues.

The chain employs TRBV28 and TRBJ2-3, with 7 bases identical to TRBD2. The CDR3 consists of 15 residues. With 7 bases clipped from V and 1 base from J, the junction kept 8 bases outside the gene matches. CDR1 and CDR2 from the germline V gene are MDHEN and SYDVKM. The CDR3 region is CASTPLGGGTDTQYF. The CDR3 DNA follows: TGTGCCAGCACTCCCTTGGGGGGGGGCACAGATACGCAGTATTTT.

This clonotype was found many times. The gene calls are TRBV7-9 and TRBJ2-2; tentative D call: TRBD1 (5 bases). The CDR3 has 16 amino acids. CDR1 SEHNR and CDR2 FQNEAQ come from the germline V gene (reference sequence). Trimming shortened V by 4 bases and J by 6 bases, and 18 bases separated the two germline ends. CDR3 sequence: CASSSVQTVGPGELFF. CDR3 DNA: TGTGCCAGCAGCTCCGTACAGACAGTGGGGCCCGGGGAGCTGTTTTTT.

This clonotype has a count of ten or more. The genes are TRBV12-3 or TRBV12-4 and TRBJ1-5, with no clear D. Trimming left V 7 bases short and J 7 bases short, with 14 bases between. The CDR3 is 13 residues long. CDR3 nucleotide sequence: TGTGCCAGCACCTCAGAGGAGGGACAGCCCCAGCATTTT. Translated, it gives CASTSEEGQPQHF.

This clonotype was observed a few times. This clone may be a read error of a much larger clone one base away. V gene TRBV28 combines with J gene TRBJ2-2; perhaps TRBD1 as D (5 bases). The CDR3 has 14 amino acids. The V gene lost 8 bases and the J gene lost 5 bases, with 15 bases spanning the gap. Germline V gene sequence: CDR1 MDHEN, CDR2 SYDVKM. The CDR3 spells CASGPFQGTGELFF. CDR3 in DNA: TGTGCCAGCGGGCCCTTTCAGGGAACCGGGGAGCTGTTTTTT.

This clonotype was seen a few times. The rearrangement links TRBV5-1 to TRBJ2-3; 8 bases agree with TRBD1. The CDR3 has 19 amino acids. Per germline, CDR1 SGHRS and CDR2 YFSETQ. The V segment lost 2 bases and the J segment 3 bases; nucleotides outside the gene matches: 17. DNA of the CDR3: TGCGCCAGCAGCTTCGACAGGGGATTCCTCTCCGACAGGACAGATACGCAGTATTTT. Its protein is CASSFDRGFLSDRTDTQYF.

This clonotype was seen repeatedly, ten times or more. This chain joins TRBV28 and TRBJ2-3; TRBD2 might be the D (5 bases). This CDR3 comprises 14 residues. The ends were cut back, 6 bases at V and 0 bases at J, with 10 bases in the middle. CDR1 is MDHEN, CDR2 SYDVKM, per germline. CDR3 region: CASRRAGSTDTQYF. The CDR3 DNA reads as TGTGCCAGCAGGCGGGCGGGTAGCACAGATACGCAGTATTTT.

This clonotype was found a few times. Germline and junction disagree at one end, which may indicate a read error. The chain is built from TRBV10-3 and TRBJ2-1; TRBD1 is a possible D gene (6 bases). Germline V lookup: CDR1 ENHRY, CDR2 SYGVKD. The CDR3 is 16 amino acids. CDR3 in amino acids: CAISRESQGSSNEQFF. CDR3 DNA: TGTGCCATCAGCCGAGAATCTCAGGGGTCCTCCAATGAGCAGTTCTTC.

This clonotype was recorded a few times. The V gene is TRBV5-1, the J gene TRBJ1-1, with 7 bases that match TRBD1. Trimming cost V 4 bases and J 7 bases; bases outside gene matches: 13. The length of the CDR3 is 15 residues. CDR1 and CDR2 (germline): SGHRS, YFSETQ. Written as DNA, the CDR3 is TGCGCCAGCAGCGGGGGACAGCGTCGGCCCCTTGAAGCTTTCTTT. Translation: CASSGGQRRPLEAFF.

V usage is TRBV9 and J usage is TRBJ2-7, with 8 bases identical to TRBD2. The trim removed 4 bases at V and 6 bases at J, leaving 6 bases unmatched. The length of the CDR3 is 13 residues. Germline V gives CDR1 SGDLS, CDR2 YYNGEE. CDR3 residues: CASSPRREAEQYF. The CDR3 bases are TGTGCCAGCAGCCCCCGGCGGGAGGCCGAGCAGTACTTC.

The chain recombines TRBV7-9 with TRBJ2-7; a weak D match, TRBD1 (5 bases). Germline lookup yields CDR1 SEHNR and CDR2 FQNEAQ (reference sequence). The CDR3 is 12 amino acids. V was cut by 1 base and J by 5 bases, with 6 bases left in between. CDR3 DNA sequence: TGTGCCAGCAGCTTAGACAGGAACGAGCAGTACTTC. Its protein is CASSLDRNEQYF.

At least ten counts were recorded for this clonotype. V and J are TRBV5-1 and TRBJ2-3; D remains ambiguous. This CDR3 contains 13 residues. Looked up from germline, CDR1 is SGHRS and CDR2 is YFSETQ. Trimming removed 4 bases from V and 3 bases from J, with 9 bases in between. CDR3 in amino acids: CASSPETTDTQYF. In DNA form, the CDR3 reads TGCGCCAGCAGCCCTGAAACTACAGATACGCAGTATTTT.

The V call is TRBV20-1, the J call TRBJ2-5, with TRBD1 identical over 12 bases. V was pared by 1 base and J by 5 bases, with 11 bases of the junction left unmatched. The germline V gene has CDR1 DFQATT and CDR2 SNEGSKA (reference sequence). This CDR3 contains 17 residues. CDR3 sequence reads: CSARGPGTGGSRETQYF. CDR3 nucleotide sequence: TGCAGTGCTAGAGGCCCCGGGACAGGGGGCTCTCGGGAGACCCAGTACTTC.

This clonotype was recorded many times. The rearrangement links TRBV5-1 to TRBJ2-3, with 12 bases matching TRBD1. V trimming: 4 bases; J trimming: 3 bases; junction bases outside the gene matches: 3. Germline-derived CDR1 and CDR2 are SGHRS and YFSETQ. This CDR3 region has 15 residues. The CDR3 spells CASSMGQGATDTQYF. DNA of the CDR3: TGCGCCAGCAGCATGGGACAGGGGGCGACAGATACGCAGTATTTT.